The clone carrying this T cell receptor (beta chain) showed up many times. TCRdb independently ran MiXCR on the 5' RACE reads; one entry per CDR3 protein. The sample yields 200,000 or so distinct CDR3 sequences, less than 8% seen once. The CDR3 runs to 15 residues. With V trimmed by 3 bases and J by 8 bases, 6 bases remained unmatched. In germline, CDR1 is SGHTA, CDR2 FQGNSA. This sample was taken from a study of identical twins. The same sample was also studied in work on yellow fever vaccine responses in identical twins.

The TCR was taken from a woman between 18 and 29 years old in good health. This chain links TRBV7-2 with TRBJ2-1, with TRBD1 identical over 11 bases. The specimen sequenced was memory (CD45RO+) T cells sorted from blood. The CDR3 bases are TGTGCCAGCAGCTTGGACAGGGGGCGCGTCGATGAGCAGTTCTTC. Protein product: CASSLDRGRVDEQFF.